A selection of T cell receptor beta chains follows, all from one sample in a study of technical replicates of blood from a handful of donors. The method was immunoSEQ multiplex PCR; TCRdb's version includes in-frame clones alone and lacks a portion of them. The data contain over 10,000 clones, 94% of them singletons. Material: PBMCs. These receptors originate from a human donor in good health. CDR3s include the opening cysteine and the closing phenylalanine or tryptophan. A D gene is named only where the DNA matches it firmly. Only part of the rows carry a size: once, few, many, or a class if the clone is expanded.

d_gene: TRBD2
abundance: -
v_gene: TRBV12-5
j_gene: TRBJ2-3
CDR3nt: TGTGCTAGTGGTTCGGTGGCGGTACTAGCGGGAGGGTGGGATACGCAGTATTTT
CDR3aa: CASGSVAVLAGGWDTQYF

d_gene: TRBD1
abundance: -
v_gene: TRBV4-1
j_gene: TRBJ2-5
CDR3nt: TGCGCCAGCAGCCACGAGACCTCAGGGGGAGAGACCCAGTACTTC
CDR3aa: CASSHETSGGETQYF

d_gene: TRBD2
abundance: -
v_gene: TRBV5-5
j_gene: TRBJ2-5
CDR3nt: TGTGCCAGCAGCTTGGTCGCTAGCGGGAGTCGGCGAGAGACCCAGTACTTC
CDR3aa: CASSLVASGSRRETQYF

d_gene: TRBD1
abundance: once
v_gene: TRBV12-5
j_gene: TRBJ2-1
CDR3nt: TGTGCTAGTGGTTTGTCGCGACAGGGGCCATTTAGGGATGAGCAGTTCTTC
CDR3aa: CASGLSRQGPFRDEQFF

d_gene: TRBD1
abundance: -
v_gene: TRBV7-3
j_gene: TRBJ2-5
CDR3nt: TGTGCCAGCAGCCCAACCGGGACAGGCGAGACCCAGTACTTC
CDR3aa: CASSPTGTGETQYF

d_gene: TRBD2
abundance: -
v_gene: TRBV5-1
j_gene: TRBJ2-1
CDR3nt: TGCGCCAGCTTACATGGGGCGGGAGGGCCGAGATTCAATGAGCAGTTCTTC
CDR3aa: CASLHGAGGPRFNEQFF

d_gene: TRBD2
abundance: -
v_gene: TRBV5-4
j_gene: TRBJ2-1
CDR3nt: TGTGCCAGCAGCTATGAGTTAGCGGGAGTTGATTATGAGCAGTTCTTC
CDR3aa: CASSYELAGVDYEQFF

d_gene: TRBD2
abundance: -
v_gene: TRBV7-9
j_gene: TRBJ2-3
CDR3nt: TGTGCCAGCAGCTTAGACCCGGGACTAGACACAGATACGCAGTATTTT
CDR3aa: CASSLDPGLDTDTQYF

d_gene: -
abundance: -
v_gene: TRBV28
j_gene: TRBJ1-4
CDR3nt: TGTGCCAGCAGTTTGTACAGGGAGGGTGAAAAACTGTTTTTT
CDR3aa: CASSLYREGEKLFF

d_gene: TRBD2
abundance: -
v_gene: TRBV5-1
j_gene: TRBJ2-7
CDR3nt: TGCGCCAGCAGCTTGGCGCATATAGCGGGAGAGTCCTCCTACGAGCAGTACTTC
CDR3aa: CASSLAHIAGESSYEQYF

d_gene: TRBD1
abundance: -
v_gene: TRBV6-6
j_gene: TRBJ1-2
CDR3nt: TGTGCCAGCAGTTACGCACGCCTACAGGGGGATGGCTACACCTTC
CDR3aa: CASSYARLQGDGYTF

d_gene: -
abundance: -
v_gene: TRBV18
j_gene: TRBJ2-7
CDR3nt: TGTGCCAGCTCACCACCGTTTTTGAGGGAAGAGCAGTACTTC
CDR3aa: CASSPPFLREEQYF

d_gene: -
abundance: once
v_gene: TRBV29-1
j_gene: TRBJ2-2
CDR3nt: TGCAGCGTTAATAGCGGAATCAACACCGGGGAGCTGTTTTTT
CDR3aa: CSVNSGINTGELFF

d_gene: TRBD1
abundance: -
v_gene: TRBV6-5
j_gene: TRBJ1-2
CDR3nt: TGTGCCAGCAGGATCTCAGAGGGGGCGGGTGGCTACACCTTC
CDR3aa: CASRISEGAGGYTF

d_gene: -
abundance: -
v_gene: TRBV5-1
j_gene: TRBJ2-1
CDR3nt: TGCGCCAGCAGCCCACGGACAACTAGCTCGGAGCAGTTCTTC
CDR3aa: CASSPRTTSSEQFF

d_gene: TRBD1
abundance: -
v_gene: TRBV19
j_gene: TRBJ2-5
CDR3nt: TGTGCCAGTAGCGGGACAGGGATGATGGAGACCCAGTACTTC
CDR3aa: CASSGTGMMETQYF

d_gene: TRBD2
abundance: -
v_gene: TRBV5-1
j_gene: TRBJ2-1
CDR3nt: TGCGCCAGCTCCCCCGCGGGAGGGTACAATGAGCAGTTCTTC
CDR3aa: CASSPAGGYNEQFF

d_gene: -
abundance: -
v_gene: TRBV12-2
j_gene: TRBJ2-1
CDR3nt: TGTGCAAGTCGTTTGGCTACAGTGGACAGGGGACACAATGAGCAGTTCTTC
CDR3aa: CASRLATVDRGHNEQFF

d_gene: TRBD2
abundance: few
v_gene: TRBV2
j_gene: TRBJ2-7
CDR3nt: TGTGCCAGCAGTGATCTAGCGGGAGACATGGTGGTGAACGAGCAGTACTTC
CDR3aa: CASSDLAGDMVVNEQYF

d_gene: -
abundance: -
v_gene: TRBV10-1
j_gene: TRBJ2-1
CDR3nt: TGCGCCAGCGGGGGCGGCTCCTACAATGAGCAGTTCTTC
CDR3aa: CASGGGSYNEQFF

d_gene: -
abundance: once
v_gene: TRBV5-1
j_gene: TRBJ2-1
CDR3nt: TGCGCCAGCAGCTTGGCCGGGCAGGGCTACAATGAGCAGTTCTTC
CDR3aa: CASSLAGQGYNEQFF

d_gene: -
abundance: -
v_gene: TRBV29-1
j_gene: TRBJ2-1
CDR3nt: TGCAGCGGCAGAAAGAACAATGAGCAGTTCTTC
CDR3aa: CSGRKNNEQFF

d_gene: TRBD2
abundance: -
v_gene: TRBV11-2
j_gene: TRBJ2-5
CDR3nt: TGTGCCAGCAGCTTAGGGGCTAGCGGGAGTCAAGAGACCCAGTACTTC
CDR3aa: CASSLGASGSQETQYF

d_gene: -
abundance: -
v_gene: TRBV6-6
j_gene: TRBJ2-1
CDR3nt: TGTGCCAGCAGTGGACTGTCGGTAGGGAATGAGCAGTTCTTC
CDR3aa: CASSGLSVGNEQFF

d_gene: TRBD2
abundance: once
v_gene: TRBV27
j_gene: TRBJ2-1
CDR3nt: TGTGCCAGCAGCTCATCTAGCGGGGGCTACAATGAGCAGTTCTTC
CDR3aa: CASSSSSGGYNEQFF

d_gene: -
abundance: -
v_gene: TRBV5-1
j_gene: TRBJ2-3
CDR3nt: TGCGCCAGCAGCTTGGGGGCAAGCACAGATACGCAGTATTTT
CDR3aa: CASSLGASTDTQYF

d_gene: TRBD1
abundance: -
v_gene: TRBV6-1
j_gene: TRBJ2-7
CDR3nt: TGTGCCAGCAGGCCATGGACAGGTTTAAGTTACGAGCAGTACTTC
CDR3aa: CASRPWTGLSYEQYF

d_gene: TRBD1
abundance: -
v_gene: TRBV2
j_gene: TRBJ2-3
CDR3nt: TGTGCCAGCAGTGATGGGAGAGGGGGCCCAGATACGCAGTATTTT
CDR3aa: CASSDGRGGPDTQYF

d_gene: -
abundance: -
v_gene: TRBV19
j_gene: TRBJ2-1
CDR3nt: TGTGCCAGTAGTTCCGACGGAGGCGTGGGTAATGAGCAGTTCTTC
CDR3aa: CASSSDGGVGNEQFF

d_gene: TRBD2
abundance: -
v_gene: TRBV5-4
j_gene: TRBJ2-1
CDR3nt: TGTGCCAGCAGCCTCCACGGGAGGCACAATGAGCAGTTCTTC
CDR3aa: CASSLHGRHNEQFF

d_gene: -
abundance: -
v_gene: TRBV7-6
j_gene: TRBJ2-2
CDR3nt: TGTGCCAGCAGCAAGACAGCCGCGAACACCGGGGAGCTGTTTTTT
CDR3aa: CASSKTAANTGELFF

d_gene: TRBD1
abundance: -
v_gene: TRBV6-1
j_gene: TRBJ2-1
CDR3nt: TGTGCCAGCAGTCCCCGGGACAGGAAGCAGTTCTTC
CDR3aa: CASSPRDRKQFF

d_gene: TRBD1
abundance: once
v_gene: TRBV19
j_gene: TRBJ2-7
CDR3nt: TGTGCCAGTAGTATAGGTCAGGGGGCTTACGAGCAGTACTTC
CDR3aa: CASSIGQGAYEQYF

d_gene: -
abundance: -
v_gene: TRBV6-6
j_gene: TRBJ1-2
CDR3nt: TGTGCCAGCAGTCAAGACAGCTCATATGGCTACACCTTC
CDR3aa: CASSQDSSYGYTF

d_gene: -
abundance: -
v_gene: TRBV28
j_gene: TRBJ2-2
CDR3nt: TGTGCCAGCACCCCACAGACCGGGGAGCTGTTTTTT
CDR3aa: CASTPQTGELFF

d_gene: -
abundance: -
v_gene: TRBV29-1
j_gene: TRBJ1-1
CDR3nt: TGCAGCGTCTGGAACACTGAAGCTTTCTTT
CDR3aa: CSVWNTEAFF

d_gene: TRBD2
abundance: -
v_gene: TRBV30
j_gene: TRBJ2-5
CDR3nt: TGTGCCTTCGCTAGCGGGAGGGCCCAAGAGACCCAGTACTTC
CDR3aa: CAFASGRAQETQYF

d_gene: TRBD2
abundance: -
v_gene: TRBV7-9
j_gene: TRBJ2-7
CDR3nt: TGTGCCAGCAGCTTAGGGACATCGAGGGAGGGCCTATACGAGCAGTACTTC
CDR3aa: CASSLGTSREGLYEQYF

d_gene: TRBD2
abundance: -
v_gene: TRBV5-1
j_gene: TRBJ2-7
CDR3nt: TGCGCCAGCAGCTTGGTGGGTAGCGGGAGGGTAGCCGAGCAGTACTTC
CDR3aa: CASSLVGSGRVAEQYF

d_gene: TRBD1
abundance: -
v_gene: TRBV7-2
j_gene: TRBJ1-4
CDR3nt: TGTGCCAGCACCGGGGGAGGGACAGGTCAAAAACTGTTTTTT
CDR3aa: CASTGGGTGQKLFF

d_gene: -
abundance: -
v_gene: TRBV7-9
j_gene: TRBJ1-3
CDR3nt: TGTGCCAGCAGTTTAACGCCGAGCTCTGGAAACACCATATATTTT
CDR3aa: CASSLTPSSGNTIYF